The clone carrying this T cell receptor beta chain was recorded many times. Its cognate antigen is unknown. Unmatched junction bases numbered 0, after V lost 0 bases and J lost 0 bases. The germline V gene has CDR1 SGDLS and CDR2 YYNGEE. This CDR3 has 15 amino acids. This sample stems from a study of T-cell memory formation after mild COVID-19. In the study overall: The TCR clusters were mostly specific to one donor.

TCRdb called the 5' RACE reads again in MiXCR, with one record for every CDR3 protein. The sample shows tens of thousands of distinct CDR3 sequences, less than 8% of them seen only once. Whole-study results and caveats: CD4/CD8 balance held among clones contracting day 15 to 85, and later expanders leaned CD4+.

The clonotype was recovered from an adult who had mild COVID-19 (a few samples of this study predate the infection). Cell type and time point are not known. The sequencing sample was made of PBMCs or a T cell subset sorted from them (not recorded which). This sequence joins TRBV9 and TRBJ2-1, with 7 nucleotides matching TRBD2. CDR3 DNA: TGTGCCAGCAGCGTAGCGGGAGGCTCCTACAATGAGCAGTTCTTC. Translated, it gives CASSVAGGSYNEQFF.